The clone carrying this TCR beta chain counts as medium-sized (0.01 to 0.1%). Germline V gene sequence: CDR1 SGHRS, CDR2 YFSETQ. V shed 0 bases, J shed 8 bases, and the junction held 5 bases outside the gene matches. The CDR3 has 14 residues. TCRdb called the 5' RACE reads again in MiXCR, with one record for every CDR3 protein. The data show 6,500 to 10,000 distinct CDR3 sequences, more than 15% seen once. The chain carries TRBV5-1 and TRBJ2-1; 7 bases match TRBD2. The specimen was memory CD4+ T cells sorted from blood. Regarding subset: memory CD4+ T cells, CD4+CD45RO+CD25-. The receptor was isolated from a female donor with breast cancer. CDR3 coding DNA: TGCGCCAGCAGCTTGGGAGGGAGGGCCGATGAGCAGTTCTTC. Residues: CASSLGGRADEQFF. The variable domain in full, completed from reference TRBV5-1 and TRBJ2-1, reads KAGVTQTPRYLIKTRGQQVTLSCSPISGHRSVSWYQQTPGQGLQFLFEYFSETQRNKGNFPGRFSGRQFSNSRSEMNVSTLELGDSALYLCASSLGGRADEQFFGPGTRLTVL.